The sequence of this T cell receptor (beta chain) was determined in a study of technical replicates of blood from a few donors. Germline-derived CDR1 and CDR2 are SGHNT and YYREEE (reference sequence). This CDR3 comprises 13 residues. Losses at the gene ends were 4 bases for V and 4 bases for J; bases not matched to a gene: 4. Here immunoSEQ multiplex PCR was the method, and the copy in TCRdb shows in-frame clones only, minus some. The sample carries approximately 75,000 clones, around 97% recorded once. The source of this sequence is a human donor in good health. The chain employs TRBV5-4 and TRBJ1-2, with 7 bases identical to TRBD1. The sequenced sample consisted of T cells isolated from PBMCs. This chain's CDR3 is CASSADRSYGYTF. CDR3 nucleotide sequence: TGTGCCAGCAGCGCGGACAGGAGCTATGGCTACACCTTC.